These 2 T cell receptor beta chains originate from one sample sequenced in a study of cytomegalovirus exposure and HLA in healthy donors. The PCR contained 60 Vbeta and 13 Jbeta primers. Some clones are missing from TCRdb's copy, which holds only in-frame ones; the method was immunoSEQ multiplex PCR. The table shows a few hundred thousand clones, with over 70% occurring only once. Sequencing was carried out using PBMCs. All receptors come from a girl aged 2 to 10 in good health and CMV-seronegative.

The V call is TRBV10-3, the J call TRBJ2-7; 10 bases match TRBD1. The CDR3 length is 13 residues. J lost 2 bases, V lost 10 bases, and 5 bases had no gene match. Germline lookup yields CDR1 ENHRY and CDR2 SYGVKD. Here the CDR3 DNA reads TGTGCCACTGCGGACAGGGGGACCTACGAGCAGTACTTC. Translation gives CATADRGTYEQYF.

V usage is TRBV7-6 and J usage is TRBJ2-3; 8 bases agree with TRBD1. The CDR3 has 15 residues. Germline-derived CDR1 and CDR2 are SGHVS and FNYEAQ. Trimming took 5 bases from V and 5 from J; bases not matched to a gene: 9. The DNA for the CDR3 is TGTGCCAGCAGCCAAGGACAGGGCTACCTAGATACGCAGTATTTT. It encodes CASSQGQGYLDTQYF.